The present entry profiles one T cell receptor (beta chain) with its context. Its antigen is undetermined. This sample was included in a study of cytomegalovirus exposure and HLA in healthy donors. Overall study findings and caveats: When analyzed later, a missense DCLRE1C variant was found to be linked to TCR beta V- and J-gene trimming. Common viral pathogens seemed to be connected with several of the most significant clusters, according to a later analysis. Later analysis indicated greater clonal expansion among HLA-associated TCR beta chains than among equally common other chains.

The PCR was carried out with 60 Vbeta primers and 13 Jbeta primers. TCRdb keeps only in-frame clones here, not all; method: immunoSEQ multiplex PCR. Of 120,000 or so clones in the sample, about 78% are singletons; the top ten hold more than 1%. The sequenced sample was PBMCs. This receptor was obtained from a female donor in good health and CMV-seronegative.

CDR3 sequence (DNA): TGCGCCAGCGGGCAACAGGGAAGGAATGGCTACACCTTC. Residues: CASGQQGRNGYTF. V usage is TRBV5-1 and J usage is TRBJ1-2; D is perhaps TRBD1 (6 bases). Trimming stripped 7 bases from V and 6 bases from J, with 16 bases between. The length of the CDR3 is 13 residues. CDR1 and CDR2 (germline): SGHRS, YFSETQ.